This T cell receptor beta chain was sequenced during a study of T cell changes during pregnancy in multiple sclerosis. The CDR3 contains 16 residues. V shed 7 bases and J shed 9 bases, with 22 bases lying between them. Looked up from germline, CDR1 is SNHLY and CDR2 is FYNNEI. This table comes from immunoSEQ multiplex PCR, and its TCRdb copy is limited to in-frame clones, with some not included. The sample has some 71,000 clones; roughly 88% are singletons. Sequenced material: peripheral blood, taken in the third trimester of pregnancy. The chain combines TRBV2 with TRBJ1-6, with unresolved D. The clonotype originates from a female donor with multiple sclerosis, enrolled in a pregnancy study. CDR3: CASNPRLGSAGSPLHF. The DNA for the CDR3 is TGTGCCAGCAACCCGAGGCTAGGTTCGGCGGGTTCACCCCTCCACTTT.